This TCR beta chain came from a study of T cells after posttransplantation cyclophosphamide. Repertoires were generated with immunoSEQ multiplex PCR, while TCRdb's copy carries only in-frame clones and drops some. The sample holds 9,000 to 13,000 clones; approximately 81% are singletons and the top ten take 5.4%. From germline, CDR1 is LNHDA and CDR2 SQIVND (reference sequence). V was pared by 11 bases and J by 9 bases, with 8 bases of the junction left unmatched. The CDR3 contains 12 residues. Treatment was busulfan-fludarabine conditioning, a marrow graft, and cyclophosphamide on days +3 and +4. Specimen: PBMCs, collected after allogeneic stem cell transplant with posttransplant cyclophosphamide. The sequence was collected from a female patient aged 50-65 years who received an allogeneic stem cell transplant from a related donor, was CMV-positive, and had no GVHD. Some T cells may arise from the graft donor. The gene calls are TRBV19 and TRBJ1-5, with TRBD1 matching over 9 bases. The CDR3 sequence is CAGRTGDLPQHF. The CDR3 bases are TGTGCCGGTCGGACAGGGGACCTGCCCCAGCATTTT.